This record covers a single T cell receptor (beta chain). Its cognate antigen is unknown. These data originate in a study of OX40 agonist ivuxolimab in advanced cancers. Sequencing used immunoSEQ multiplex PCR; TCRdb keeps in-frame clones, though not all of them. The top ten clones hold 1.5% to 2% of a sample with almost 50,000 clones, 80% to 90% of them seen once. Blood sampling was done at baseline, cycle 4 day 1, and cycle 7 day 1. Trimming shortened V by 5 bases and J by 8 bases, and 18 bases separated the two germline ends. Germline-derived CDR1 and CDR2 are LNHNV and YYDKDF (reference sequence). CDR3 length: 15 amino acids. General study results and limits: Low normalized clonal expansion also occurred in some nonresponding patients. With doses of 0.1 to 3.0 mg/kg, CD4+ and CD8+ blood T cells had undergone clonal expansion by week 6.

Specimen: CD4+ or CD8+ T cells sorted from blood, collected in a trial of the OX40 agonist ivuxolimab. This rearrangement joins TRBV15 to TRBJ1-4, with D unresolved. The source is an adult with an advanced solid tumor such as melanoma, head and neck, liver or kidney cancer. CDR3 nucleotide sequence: TGTGCCACCAGCTCCCGACCCTCGACGCGGGAAAAACTGTTTTTT. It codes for CATSSRPSTREKLFF.